Listed below are T cell receptor beta chains from one sample, sequenced in a study of blood T cell repertoires in COVID-19. TCRdb's copy holds only in-frame clones and misses some; the assay was immunoSEQ multiplex PCR. The sample has about 480,000 clones, nearly 90% seen once. Specimen: peripheral blood. The receptor source for this set is a man between 18 and 29 years old with COVID-19, enrolled during active disease. CDR3s leave out the opening cysteine and the closing phenylalanine or tryptophan. The order of the fields is V gene, J gene, CDR3 protein.

V: TRBV18
J: TRBJ1-4
CDR3: ASSPRQGREKLF

V: TRBV27
J: TRBJ2-7
CDR3: ASSLLQGYEQY

V: TRBV19
J: TRBJ2-1
CDR3: ASSARGAGPYNEQF

V: TRBV4-1
J: TRBJ2-7
CDR3: ASSHNRGRSYEQY

V: TRBV12-5
J: TRBJ1-6
CDR3: ASGLSGTGGGSPLH

V: TRBV7-3
J: TRBJ2-5
CDR3: ASSLRGGQGETQY

V: TRBV19
J: TRBJ2-7
CDR3: ASSIAGGGYEQY

V: TRBV6-6
J: TRBJ1-2
CDR3: ASSYQNSYGYT

V: TRBV14
J: TRBJ2-7
CDR3: ASSHQGHPYEQY

V: TRBV6-1
J: TRBJ2-1
CDR3: ASSHLRTTHNEQF

V: TRBV6-5
J: TRBJ1-2
CDR3: ASSRDRSYYGYT

V: TRBV2
J: TRBJ1-1
CDR3: ASILGQVNTEAF

V: TRBV4-1
J: TRBJ1-2
CDR3: ASSQQRQHYGYT

V: TRBV12-3/TRBV12-4
J: TRBJ2-2
CDR3: ASSLQGYGELF

V: TRBV6-5
J: TRBJ2-1
CDR3: ASSPGTSGYNEQF

V: TRBV6-5
J: TRBJ1-6
CDR3: ASRPLEKGSSPLH

V: TRBV7-2
J: TRBJ1-2
CDR3: ASSLPPPRTGYGYT

V: TRBV7-9
J: TRBJ2-1
CDR3: ASSLGGWAEQF

V: TRBV29-1
J: TRBJ1-6
CDR3: SVTSGLNSPLH

V: TRBV6-5
J: TRBJ2-2
CDR3: ASGLAGATGELF

V: TRBV5-1
J: TRBJ2-3
CDR3: ASSLEGRDASTDTQY

V: TRBV6-1
J: TRBJ1-1
CDR3: ASSESRGLEAF

V: TRBV5-5
J: TRBJ2-3
CDR3: ASSFERGAHTDTQY

V: TRBV11-2
J: TRBJ2-7
CDR3: ASRMPRESYEQY

V: TRBV10-1
J: TRBJ2-2
CDR3: ASSDPTGELF

V: TRBV15
J: TRBJ1-5
CDR3: ATSKKLQGGFQPQH

V: TRBV11-2
J: TRBJ2-3
CDR3: ASSPLSFGMDTQY

V: TRBV30
J: TRBJ2-3
CDR3: AWSAGLSTDTQY

V: TRBV3-1/TRBV3-2
J: TRBJ1-6
CDR3: ASNFGQENSPLH

V: TRBV15
J: TRBJ1-1
CDR3: ATSSPSRAEAF

V: TRBV5-8
J: TRBJ1-1
CDR3: ASSFGTPNTEAF

V: TRBV11-2
J: TRBJ2-3
CDR3: ASSYSGGGFLSTDTQY

V: TRBV5-5
J: TRBJ1-1
CDR3: ASSFRRDTEAF

V: TRBV27
J: TRBJ1-5
CDR3: ASSLGTGRRNQPQH

V: TRBV7-8
J: TRBJ2-2
CDR3: ASSFRGLNTGELF

V: TRBV5-4
J: TRBJ1-2
CDR3: ASSTPTAYGYT

V: TRBV7-6
J: TRBJ1-1
CDR3: ASSWGFGGTEAF

V: TRBV5-6
J: TRBJ1-5
CDR3: ASSFWAGVNQPQH

V: TRBV11-2
J: TRBJ1-1
CDR3: ASSLVSSNTEAF

V: TRBV5-1
J: TRBJ2-3
CDR3: ASSPQGPDTQY

V: TRBV29-1
J: TRBJ1-1
CDR3: SVAPDRGHANTEAF

V: TRBV3-1/TRBV3-2
J: TRBJ1-2
CDR3: ASSQGALYGYT

V: TRBV15
J: TRBJ1-1
CDR3: ATSTRTDGTEAF

V: TRBV6-5
J: TRBJ1-1
CDR3: ASQEGVQGNTEAF

V: TRBV2
J: TRBJ1-2
CDR3: ASSLAGRHNYGYT

V: TRBV6-1
J: TRBJ2-1
CDR3: ASSEVGLGSYNEQF